These 9 T cell receptor beta chains were sequenced from one sample in a study of T-cell memory formation after mild COVID-19. MiXCR was run by TCRdb on the 5' RACE reads, yielding one entry per CDR3 protein. Of 200,000 to 250,000 distinct CDR3 sequences listed, around 10% are singletons. Sequencing was performed on PBMCs or a T cell subset sorted from them (not recorded which). Source of these receptors: a man aged 18-30 years who had mild COVID-19 (a few samples of this study predate the infection). Cell type and time point are not known.

This clonotype has just a few counts. V and J are TRBV4-2 and TRBJ2-1; no clear D gene. Germline V gene sequence: CDR1 LGHNA, CDR2 YNFKEQ. Trimming stripped 10 bases from V and 8 bases from J, with 12 bases between. This CDR3 region has 11 residues. CDR3 protein: CAITRWDEQFF. The CDR3 coding sequence is TGTGCCATCACTCGGTGGGATGAGCAGTTCTTC.

This clonotype was detected only a few times. The CDR3 is CASSRTSGGLSYNEQFF. The CDR3 DNA is TGTGCCAGCAGCCGGACTAGCGGGGGACTCTCCTACAATGAGCAGTTCTTC. The V gene is TRBV7-3, the J gene TRBJ2-1, with 13 positions matching TRBD2. Germline V gene data show CDR1 as SGHTA and CDR2 as FQGTGA. The CDR3 is 17 residues long. The ends lost 5 bases at V and 0 bases at J; junction bases unmatched: 4.

CDR3 sequence (DNA): TGTGCCAGCAGCTTGGCCGGAGGACAGGGGGCTTTCGAGCAGTACGTC. Translating it yields CASSLAGGQGAFEQYV. This rearrangement joins TRBV5-6 to TRBJ2-7, with TRBD1 matching 11 bases. The germline V gene encodes CDR1 SGHDT and CDR2 YYEEEE. J gave up 6 bases and V 0 bases, and 8 bases lay outside the gene matches. There are 16 residues in the CDR3.

This clonotype was observed a few times. The rearrangement links TRBV5-1 to TRBJ2-3, with no clear D. This CDR3 spans 15 amino acids. Per germline, CDR1 SGHRS and CDR2 YFSETQ. Between the trimmed V and J ends, which lost 3 bases and 0 bases, there was a span of 11 bases. In DNA form, the CDR3 reads TGCGCCAGCAGCTACTCCCCCTCTAGCACAGATACGCAGTATTTT. Translated: CASSYSPSSTDTQYF. Variable domain in full (rest from reference TRBV5-1 and TRBJ2-3): KAGVTQTPRYLIKTRGQQVTLSCSPISGHRSVSWYQQTPGQGLQFLFEYFSETQRNKGNFPGRFSGRQFSNSRSEMNVSTLELGDSALYLCASSYSPSSTDTQYFGPGTRLTVL.

This clonotype showed up just a few times. This rearrangement joins TRBV29-1 to TRBJ2-7, with TRBD1 identical over 7 bases. This CDR3 contains 14 residues. V dropped 1 base and J dropped 2; count of bases not matched to a gene: 5. Germline V gives CDR1 SQVTM, CDR2 ANQGSEA. This CDR3 is CSVEGRQGAYEQYF. The CDR3 bases are TGCAGCGTTGAAGGCAGACAGGGCGCCTACGAGCAGTACTTC.

As regards this clonotype: Given a much more abundant clone one base away, this may be a read error. The rearrangement uses TRBV6-5 and TRBJ2-7; no firm D call. In germline, CDR1 is MNHEY, CDR2 SVGAGI. This CDR3 is built from 15 residues. The V end lost 0 bases, the J end lost 2 bases, and 11 bases lay between the germline ends. Here the CDR3 DNA reads TGTGCCAGCAGTTACTCCCTGGTCAGCGCCTACGAGCAGTACTTC. Translation gives CASSYSLVSAYEQYF.

This clonotype came up a few times. The chain links TRBV15 to TRBJ1-6; the D gene is possibly TRBD1 (5 bases). The germline gives CDR1 LNHNV, CDR2 YYDKDF (reference sequence). The CDR3 extends over 13 amino acids. The germline V and J ends were trimmed by 6 bases and 4 bases, with 7 bases remaining between them. The chain's CDR3 is CATRGDYNSPLHF. The DNA of the CDR3 is TGTGCCACCAGAGGGGATTATAATTCACCCCTCCACTTT. Full variable domain (outside the CDR3, taken from reference TRBV15 and TRBJ1-6): DAMVIQNPRYQVTQFGKPVTLSCSQTLNHNVMYWYQQKSSQAPKLLFHYYDKDFNNEADTPDNFQSRRPNTSFCFLDIRSPGLGDTAMYLCATRGDYNSPLHFGNGTRLTVT.

This clonotype was counted between two and nine times. This chain uses TRBV6-2 or TRBV6-3 with TRBJ2-7; D not certain. Deletions cut 6 bases from V and 4 bases from J, with 10 bases between. CDR3 length equals 12 residues. Per germline, CDR1 MNHEY and CDR2 SVGEGT. This CDR3 is CASRSERYEQYF. Written as DNA, the CDR3 is TGTGCCAGCAGATCTGAAAGGTACGAGCAGTACTTC.

This chain joins TRBV4-3 and TRBJ2-1, with D possibly being TRBD1 or TRBD2 (6 bases each). CDR1 and CDR2 (germline): LGHNA, YSLEER. V dropped 0 bases and J dropped 5 bases, with 11 bases sitting between them. The CDR3 consists of 15 residues. For the CDR3, the DNA is TGCGCCAGCAGCCAAGAATTGGAGGGGGACAATGAGCAGTTCTTC. It translates to CASSQELEGDNEQFF.